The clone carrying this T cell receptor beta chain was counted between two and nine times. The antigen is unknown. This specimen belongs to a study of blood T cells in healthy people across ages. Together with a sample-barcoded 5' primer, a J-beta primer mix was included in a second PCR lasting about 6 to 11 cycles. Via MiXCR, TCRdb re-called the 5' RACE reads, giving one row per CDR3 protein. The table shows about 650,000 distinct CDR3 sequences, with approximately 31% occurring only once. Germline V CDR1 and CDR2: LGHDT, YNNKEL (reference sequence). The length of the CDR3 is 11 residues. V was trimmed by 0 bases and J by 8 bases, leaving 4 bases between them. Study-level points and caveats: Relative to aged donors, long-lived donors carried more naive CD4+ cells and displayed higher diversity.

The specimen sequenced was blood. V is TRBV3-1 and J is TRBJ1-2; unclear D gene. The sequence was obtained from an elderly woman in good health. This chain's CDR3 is CASSQDGGYTF. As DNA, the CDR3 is TGTGCCAGCAGCCAAGACGGCGGCTACACCTTC.